A selection of T cell receptor beta chains follows, all from one sample in a study of CD8 T cells in ankylosing spondylitis. TCRdb used MiXCR to reprocess the 5' RACE reads, holding one entry per CDR3 protein. The sample holds some 120,000 distinct CDR3 sequences, roughly 13% seen once. The sample consisted of blood, either unsorted or a sorted T cell fraction (not recorded which). Receptor source: a female donor with ankylosing spondylitis or in good health (not recorded which). The CDR3 runs from the conserved cysteine through the conserved F or W. D genes are given only for firm matches. Where a row states a size, it is once, few, many or the class of an expanded clone; other rows omit it.

j_gene,d_gene,v_gene,abundance,CDR3aa,CDR3nt
TRBJ2-5,NA,TRBV20-1,many,CSAPLIGETQYF,TGCAGTGCACCCCTCATTGGGGAGACCCAGTACTTC
TRBJ2-7,TRBD1,TRBV5-1,NA,CASSSGQGHYEQYF,TGCGCCAGCAGCTCCGGACAGGGCCACTACGAGCAGTACTTC
TRBJ2-1,TRBD2,TRBV7-9,NA,CASSLGTSGAEQFF,TGTGCCAGCAGCCTCGGGACTAGCGGGGCCGAGCAGTTCTTC
TRBJ1-4,NA,TRBV29-1,many,CSAKGRVDEKLFF,TGCAGCGCCAAGGGTAGGGTAGATGAAAAACTGTTTTTT
TRBJ2-7,NA,TRBV5-1,many,CASSEATLTAYEQYF,TGCGCCAGCAGTGAGGCGACTCTCACAGCCTACGAGCAGTACTTC
TRBJ2-7,NA,TRBV7-9,few,CASSLTGPDEQYF,TGTGCCAGCAGCTTAACCGGGCCCGACGAGCAGTACTTC
TRBJ2-7,NA,TRBV20-1,few,CSARVRTSSYEQYF,TGCAGTGCTAGAGTCCGGACGAGCTCCTACGAGCAGTACTTC
TRBJ2-2,TRBD2,TRBV12-3/TRBV12-4,NA,CASSLISGGSGELFF,TGTGCCAGCAGTTTAATTAGCGGGGGATCCGGGGAGCTGTTTTTT
TRBJ2-1,NA,TRBV5-6,many,CASSLRSLSYNEQFF,TGTGCCAGCAGCTTGAGAAGCCTCTCCTACAATGAGCAGTTCTTC
TRBJ2-7,TRBD1,TRBV15,few,CATGQALEQYF,TGTGCCACTGGACAGGCCCTCGAGCAGTACTTC
TRBJ1-5,TRBD1,TRBV6-5,many,CASSYSGGSNQPQHF,TGTGCCAGCAGTTACTCAGGGGGCTCCAATCAGCCCCAGCATTTT
TRBJ1-1,TRBD1,TRBV29-1,few,CSSGQGAEAFF,TGCAGCTCAGGACAGGGTGCTGAAGCTTTCTTT
TRBJ2-1,TRBD2,TRBV7-2,few,CASSEMTSGREKFF,TGTGCCAGCAGCGAAATGACTAGCGGGAGAGAAAAGTTCTTC
TRBJ1-1,NA,TRBV7-3,NA,CASSFLRQQMNTEAFF,TGTGCCAGCAGCTTCCTACGACAGCAAATGAACACTGAAGCTTTCTTT
TRBJ1-4,TRBD1,TRBV12-3/TRBV12-4,few,CASSQIRGYAEKLFF,TGTGCCAGCAGCCAGATCAGGGGGTATGCTGAAAAACTGTTTTTT
TRBJ2-7,TRBD2,TRBV4-2,many,CASSQDTSGAHYEQYF,TGTGCCAGCAGCCAAGACACTAGCGGGGCACATTACGAGCAGTACTTC
TRBJ2-3,TRBD2,TRBV20-1,NA,CSAQKASGRGTDTQYF,TGCAGTGCTCAAAAGGCTAGCGGGAGGGGCACAGATACGCAGTATTTT
TRBJ2-7,NA,TRBV27,few,CASSERGGDHYEQYF,TGTGCCAGCTCTGAAAGAGGCGGGGACCACTACGAGCAGTACTTC
TRBJ2-7,TRBD1,TRBV20-1,NA,CSAPGQGFNEQYF,TGCAGTGCTCCGGGACAGGGGTTTAACGAGCAGTACTTC
TRBJ2-3,NA,TRBV12-3/TRBV12-4,NA,CASKVVRGTDTQYF,TGTGCCAGTAAAGTTGTAAGGGGCACAGATACGCAGTATTTT
TRBJ2-2,TRBD2,TRBV29-1,NA,CSVRGGTSATGELFF,TGCAGCGTGCGCGGGGGGACGTCGGCAACCGGGGAGCTGTTTTTT
TRBJ1-1,NA,TRBV6-5,many,CASSYIGNTEAFF,TGTGCCAGCAGTTACATTGGGAACACTGAAGCTTTCTTT
TRBJ1-2,NA,TRBV29-1,few,CSVEEGEVYGYTF,TGCAGCGTTGAAGAGGGGGAGGTCTATGGCTACACCTTC
TRBJ1-2,TRBD1,TRBV29-1,many,CSAGQGEGYTF,TGCAGCGCCGGACAGGGGGAAGGCTACACCTTC
TRBJ1-1,NA,TRBV6-5,many,CASSYSMNTEAFF,TGTGCCAGCAGTTACTCGATGAACACTGAAGCTTTCTTT
TRBJ2-1,TRBD2,TRBV5-1,NA,CASSSLASGGAYEQFF,TGCGCCAGCAGCTCCCTCGCTAGCGGGGGGGCATATGAGCAGTTCTTC
TRBJ2-1,NA,TRBV20-1,many,CSASLEQREQFF,TGCAGTGCTAGTTTGGAGCAAAGGGAGCAGTTCTTC
TRBJ2-1,NA,TRBV7-2,NA,CASTSTSAYNEQFF,TGTGCCAGCACGTCGACTAGTGCCTACAATGAGCAGTTCTTC
TRBJ1-1,TRBD1,TRBV6-2/TRBV6-3,NA,CASTQGAGGPIGPTEAFF,TGTGCCAGCACCCAAGGGGCAGGGGGCCCAATAGGGCCCACTGAAGCTTTCTTT